The 20 T cell receptor beta chains below were found in one sample sequenced in a study of CD8+ T cells in alopecia areata. RNA, once extracted, was reverse transcribed into cDNA for use as the sequencing template. Assay: immunoSEQ multiplex PCR; the TCRdb copy retains only in-frame clones and omits some. The repertoire consists of roughly 110,000 clones, none detected only once. Sequenced sample: lesional skin. These receptors all come from a C3H/HeJ mouse with alopecia areata. As its MHC haplotype, the strain has H2-k.

A note on this clone: The germline and genes are mouse ones. The CDR3 is cut off 4 residues early in the read; its end comes from the germline J gene. V gene TRBV19 combines with J gene TRBJ2-1; 13 bases align to TRBD2. The germline V gene has CDR1 FNHDT and CDR2 SITEND (reference sequence). V gave up 6 bases and J gave up 3 bases; unmatched junction bases: 6. The CDR3 is 16 amino acids. Incomplete CDR3 DNA: TGTGCCAGCATCTCGGGACTGGGGGGGTTCTATGCT. Residues: CASISGLGGFYA. The full CDR3 reads CASISGLGGFYAEQFF.

This clone was counted a few times. TCRdb gives a protein that differs at residue 13 from what the DNA encodes, so the protein here is translated from the DNA. The genes and germline here are from mouse. CDR3 DNA, as far as it was read: TGTGCCAGCGGTGGGGGGGACAGGGGAAATGGAAATACG. Its translation is CASGGGDRGNGNT. The CDR3 as a whole reads CASGGGDRGNGNTLYF. The chain has TRBV13-2 and TRBJ1-3, with TRBD1 matching 10 bases. With the read ending 3 residues before the CDR3 end, the germline J gene is used to fill in that end. Germline CDR1 NNHNN, CDR2 SYGAGS (reference sequence). V was pared by 3 bases and J by 3 bases, with 6 bases of the junction left unmatched. The CDR3 is 16 amino acids.

This clone has more than one count but fewer than ten. Gene names denote mouse genes. The read halts 4 residues ahead of the CDR3 end, with the missing end drawn from the germline J gene. The J gene is TRBJ2-5, the V gene TRBV13-3, with a tentative D call TRBD1 (5 bases). This CDR3 spans 16 amino acids. Germline CDR1 reads NNHDY; CDR2 reads SYVADS. Trimming stripped 2 bases from V and 0 bases from J, with 13 bases between. The CDR3 is CASSEEVWTNQDTQYF. CDR3 bases read: TGTGCCAGCAGTGAGGAAGTATGGACAAACCAAGAC.

Comments on this clone: Genes and germline come from the mouse. The read halts 4 residues ahead of the CDR3 end, with the missing end drawn from the germline J gene. The chain uses TRBV1 and TRBJ2-1; 10 bases are shared with TRBD2. The CDR3 is made up of 17 amino acids. V was clipped by 0 bases and J by 2 bases; unmatched bases: 4. Germline V gene sequence: CDR1 NSQYPW, CDR2 LRSPGD (reference sequence). The part of the CDR3 DNA that was read is TGCACCTGCAGTGCAGATCTAGGGACTGGGGACTATGCT. Its protein is CTCSADLGTGDYA. The CDR3, in full, reads CTCSADLGTGDYAEQFF.

This clone was recorded at least ten times. Gene names follow the mouse nomenclature. Sequencing ends 4 residues short of the CDR3 end; the germline J gene provides the rest. The rearrangement links TRBV13-3 to TRBJ2-1, with 8 bases matching TRBD2. The CDR3 sequence is 16 residues long. CDR1 and CDR2 (germline): NNHDY, SYVADS. The junction had 6 bases not matched to a gene; V was cut back by 2 bases and J by 2 bases. The CDR3 protein is CASSEGGAPDYAEQFF. The sequenced part of the CDR3 DNA is TGTGCCAGCAGTGAGGGGGGGGCGCCGGACTATGCT.

This clone was observed at least ten times. Gene and germline names: mouse. Read coverage stops 4 residues before the CDR3 terminus; the germline J gene supplies the remainder. The V gene is TRBV13-1, the J gene TRBJ1-4, with 7 positions matching TRBD1. This CDR3 has 16 residues. V was pared by 0 bases and J by 0 bases, with 2 bases of the junction left unmatched. Per germline, CDR1 NSHNY and CDR2 SYGAGN. CDR3 bases read: TGTGCCAGCAGTGATGTGACAGGGTTTTCCAACGAA. This translates into CASSDVTGFSNE. The full-length CDR3 reads as CASSDVTGFSNERLFF. Combining the CDR3 with reference TRBV13-1 and TRBJ1-4 gives the whole variable domain EAAVTQSPRNKVTVTGGNVTLSCRQTNSHNYMYWYRQDTGHGLRLIHYSYGAGNLRIGDVPDGYKATRTTQEDFFLLLELASPSQTSLYFCASSDVTGFSNERLFFGHGTKLSVL.

Note on this clone: The genes and germline here are from mouse. The DNA ends 4 residues before the CDR3 does, and the rest of the CDR3 is filled in from the germline J gene. The chain recombines TRBV13-3 with TRBJ1-1; 8 bases agree with TRBD1. The CDR3 sequence is 15 residues long. Losses at the gene ends were 0 bases for V and 2 bases for J; bases not matched to a gene: 3. CDR1 is NNHDY, CDR2 SYVADS, per germline. The CDR3 protein is CASSDDGQGNTEVFF. The sequenced CDR3 bases are TGTGCCAGCAGTGATGACGGACAGGGCAACACA.

In regard to this clone: Genes and germline come from the mouse. The read comes to an end 4 residues before the CDR3 does, leaving the germline J gene to fill in the end. The chain joins TRBV13-1 to TRBJ2-3, with D unresolved. Looked up from germline, CDR1 is NSHNY and CDR2 is SYGAGN. CDR3 length: 11 amino acids. Trimming removed 10 bases at V and 1 base at J, with 7 bases between. The sequenced part of the CDR3 DNA is TGTGCCTCCCGTGGTGCAGAA. Protein product: CASRGAE. The whole CDR3 is CASRGAETLYF.

There are a few counts of this clone. All gene names here are mouse names. The read comes to an end 4 residues before the CDR3 does, leaving the germline J gene to fill in the end. The J gene is TRBJ2-5, the V gene TRBV19; 9 bases map to TRBD2. Per the germline V gene, CDR1 is FNHDT and CDR2 is SITEND (reference sequence). The CDR3 extends over 15 amino acids. CDR3 DNA (partial): TGTGCCAGCAGTATAGCTCACTGGGGGGAAGAC. Amino acids: CASSIAHWGED. The complete CDR3 sequence is CASSIAHWGEDTQYF.

In this sample, this clone turned up a few times. Germline and genes here are mouse. With the read ending 4 residues before the CDR3 end, the germline J gene is used to fill in that end. The rearrangement joins TRBV16 to TRBJ2-7, with a weak D call TRBD1 (6 bases). CDR1 and CDR2 from the germline V gene are SGHSA and FRNQAP. Trimming removed 6 bases at V and 0 bases at J, with 12 bases between. The CDR3 covers 14 residues. The CDR3 is CASRPGQNSYEQYF. The DNA read from the CDR3 is TGTGCAAGCAGGCCGGGACAAAACTCCTAT.

This clone turned up a few times. The gene symbols are mouse symbols. Read data end 4 residues before the CDR3 end; the end is taken from the germline J gene. The chain joins TRBV13-1 to TRBJ1-1, with a weak D call TRBD1 (6 bases). There are 13 residues in the CDR3. CDR1 is NSHNY, CDR2 SYGAGN, per germline. CDR3 bases read: TGTGCCAGCAGTGGTGGGGGGGCAGGA. Amino acid sequence: CASSGGGAG. The entire CDR3 sequence reads CASSGGGAGEVFF.

Of note for this clone: The listed TCRdb protein conflicts with the DNA translation at residue 11, and the protein shown is translated directly from the DNA. The genes and germline here are from mouse. Read data end 3 residues before the CDR3 end; the end is taken from the germline J gene. This rearrangement joins TRBV13-3 to TRBJ1-6; D might be TRBD1 (6 bases). TRBJ1-6 is identified as an open reading frame with a role that is uncertain. This CDR3 is 14 amino acids long. CDR1 and CDR2 from the germline V gene are NNHDY and SYVADS. V was shortened by 5 bases and J by 7 bases, with 13 bases between the two germline ends. Partial CDR3 DNA: TGTGCCAGCAGGCAACAGGGATGGAATTCGCCC. Amino acids: CASRQQGWNSP. The entire CDR3 reads CASRQQGWNSPLYF.

The sample holds a few counts of this clone. These gene names are mouse names. The CDR3 end lies 4 residues beyond the end of the read and is filled in from the germline J gene. The chain joins TRBV1 to TRBJ1-2, with TRBD1 matching 8 bases. This CDR3 region has 14 residues. Germline assignment: CDR1 NSQYPW and CDR2 LRSPGD (reference sequence). The chain's CDR3 is CTCSAEDRDPDYTF. CDR3 DNA (partial): TGCACCTGCAGTGCAGAGGACAGGGATCCC.

This clone was found a few times. Gene labels here are mouse ones. Read sequence stops 4 residues before the CDR3 end, and the germline J gene provides the missing end. V is TRBV13-3 and J is TRBJ2-2; 12 nucleotides match TRBD1. Germline V CDR1 and CDR2: NNHDY, SYVADS. There are 17 residues in the CDR3. The V segment lost 0 bases and the J segment 3 bases; nucleotides outside the gene matches: 3. CDR3 DNA, as far as it was read: TGTGCCAGCAGTGATGCGGGACAGGGGGCGGACACCGGG. Its translation: CASSDAGQGADTG. In full, the CDR3 is CASSDAGQGADTGQLYF.

A remark on this clone: Mouse gene names and germline throughout. The sequenced fragment ends 4 residues before the CDR3 boundary, so the rest is inferred from the germline J gene. This chain connects TRBV1 to TRBJ1-1; TRBD1 matches 7 bases. Per the germline V gene, CDR1 is NSQYPW and CDR2 is LRSPGD (reference sequence). The CDR3 spans 14 residues. J lost 0 bases, V lost 4 bases, and 2 bases had no gene match. The CDR3 sequence: CTCSDRGSNTEVFF. The part of the CDR3 DNA that was read is TGCACCTGCAGTGACAGGGGATCAAACACA.

There are a few counts of this clone. Gene names denote mouse genes. The read comes to an end 4 residues before the CDR3 does, leaving the germline J gene to fill in the end. V and J are TRBV1 and TRBJ2-1, with TRBD1 identical over 10 bases. V dropped 0 bases and J dropped 6; count of bases not matched to a gene: 5. CDR1 is NSQYPW, CDR2 LRSPGD, per germline (reference sequence). The CDR3 extends over 16 amino acids. CDR3 amino acids: CTCSADQWDRGAEQFF. The DNA read from the CDR3 is TGCACCTGCAGTGCAGATCAGTGGGACAGGGGTGCT.

This clone was found a few times. Germline and genes here are mouse. Read sequence stops 4 residues before the CDR3 end, and the germline J gene provides the missing end. V and J are TRBV19 and TRBJ2-1; 8 nucleotides match TRBD2. V trimming: 0 bases; J trimming: 6 bases; junction bases outside the gene matches: 2. In germline, CDR1 is FNHDT, CDR2 SITEND (reference sequence). This CDR3 is built from 14 residues. The CDR3 sequence is CASSIVLGGAEQFF. CDR3 DNA (partial): TGTGCCAGCAGTATAGTCCTGGGGGGTGCT.

This clone came up a few times. At residue 13, the TCRdb protein and translated DNA are inconsistent; the protein given comes from the DNA. Mouse names are used for the genes. Read coverage stops 3 residues before the CDR3 terminus; the germline J gene supplies the remainder. The V call is TRBV1, the J call TRBJ1-6; no clear D. TRBJ1-6 is filed as an ORF, its function uncertain. The V gene lost 1 base and the J gene lost 3 bases, with 10 bases spanning the gap. The CDR3 is 16 amino acids. Germline lookup yields CDR1 NSQYPW and CDR2 LRSPGD (reference sequence). The CDR3 sequence is CTCSAVKTIYNSPLYF. The sequenced CDR3 bases are TGCACCTGCAGTGCAGTAAAGACAATCTATAATTCGCCC.

About this clone itself: Germline and genes here are mouse. The read stops 4 residues short of the end of the CDR3; the missing end is completed from the germline J gene. The chain is built from TRBV16 and TRBJ2-1, with TRBD2 identical over 10 bases. The trim removed 5 bases at V and 2 bases at J, leaving 0 bases unmatched. Per the germline V gene, CDR1 is SGHSA and CDR2 is FRNQAP. The CDR3 totals 14 residues. The sequenced part of the CDR3 DNA is TGTGCAAGCAGCGACTGGGGGGACTATGCT. This encodes CASSDWGDYA. The entire CDR3 protein reads CASSDWGDYAEQFF.

On this clone itself: These gene names are mouse names. The missing CDR3 end, 4 residues past where the read stops, is filled in from the germline J gene. The rearrangement joins TRBV14 to TRBJ2-5; D is perhaps TRBD1 (6 bases). The CDR3 has 14 residues. Germline V gene data show CDR1 as SGHDT and CDR2 as FRDEAV. Trimming left V 2 bases short and J 0 bases short, with 7 bases between. CDR3: CASSLDSNQDTQYF. The part of the CDR3 DNA that was read is TGTGCCAGCAGTTTGGACAGTAACCAAGAC.